The clone carrying this T cell receptor (beta chain) came up once. This sample was taken from a study of blood T cell repertoires in COVID-19. Study in general: Acute-phase and convalescent COVID-19 samples originated in the United States, Italy and Spain.

J gave up 6 bases and V 2 bases, and 6 bases lay outside the gene matches. The CDR3 runs 14 residues. CDR1 is LGHNA, CDR2 YNFKEQ, per germline. The repertoire was sequenced with immunoSEQ multiplex PCR; TCRdb's copy has only in-frame clones and lacks some. The sample yields some 300,000 clones, approximately 88% seen once. The sequence was collected from a woman in her 30s who had recovered from COVID-19. The sequenced sample consisted of peripheral blood. The J gene is TRBJ1-1, the V gene TRBV4-2; 7 positions match TRBD1. The CDR3 sequence: CASSQNRGGPEAFF. CDR3 sequence (DNA): TGTGCCAGCAGCCAAAACAGGGGAGGCCCTGAAGCTTTCTTT.